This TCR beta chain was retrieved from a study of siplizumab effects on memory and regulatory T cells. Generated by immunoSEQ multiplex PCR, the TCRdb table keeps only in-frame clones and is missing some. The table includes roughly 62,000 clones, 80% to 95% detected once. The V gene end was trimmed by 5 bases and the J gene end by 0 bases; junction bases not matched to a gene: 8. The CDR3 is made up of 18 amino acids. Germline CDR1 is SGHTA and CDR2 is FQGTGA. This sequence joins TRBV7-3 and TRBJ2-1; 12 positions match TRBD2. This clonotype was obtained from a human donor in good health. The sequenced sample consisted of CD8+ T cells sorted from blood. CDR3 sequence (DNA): TGTGCCAGCAGCCCTGGGACTAGCGGGTTGAGCTCCTACAATGAGCAGTTCTTC. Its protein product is CASSPGTSGLSSYNEQFF.